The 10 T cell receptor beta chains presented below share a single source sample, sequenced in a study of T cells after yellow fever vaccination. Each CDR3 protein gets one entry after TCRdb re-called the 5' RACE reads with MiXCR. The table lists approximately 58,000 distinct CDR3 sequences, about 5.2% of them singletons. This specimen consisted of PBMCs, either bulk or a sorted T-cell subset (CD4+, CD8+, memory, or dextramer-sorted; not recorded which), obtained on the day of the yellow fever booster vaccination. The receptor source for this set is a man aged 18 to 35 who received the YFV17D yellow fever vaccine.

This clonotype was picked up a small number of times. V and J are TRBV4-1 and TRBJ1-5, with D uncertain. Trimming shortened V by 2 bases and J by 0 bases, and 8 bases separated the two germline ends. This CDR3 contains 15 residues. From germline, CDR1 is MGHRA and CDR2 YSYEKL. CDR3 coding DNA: TGCGCCAGCAGCCAAAATCCCGATAGCAATCAGCCCCAGCATTTT. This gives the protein CASSQNPDSNQPQHF.

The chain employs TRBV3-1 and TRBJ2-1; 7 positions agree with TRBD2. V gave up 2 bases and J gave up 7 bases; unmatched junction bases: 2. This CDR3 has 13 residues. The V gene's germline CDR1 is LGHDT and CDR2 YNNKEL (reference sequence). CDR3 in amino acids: CASSQLGGNEQFF. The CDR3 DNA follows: TGTGCCAGCAGCCAACTCGGGGGGAATGAGCAGTTCTTC.

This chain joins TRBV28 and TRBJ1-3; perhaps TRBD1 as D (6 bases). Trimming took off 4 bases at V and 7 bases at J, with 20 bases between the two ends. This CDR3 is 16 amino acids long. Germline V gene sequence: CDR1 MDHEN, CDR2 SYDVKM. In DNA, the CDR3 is TGTGCCAGCAGTTGGGTGCAGGCCGGACAGAACAACACCATATATTTT. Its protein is CASSWVQAGQNNTIYF.

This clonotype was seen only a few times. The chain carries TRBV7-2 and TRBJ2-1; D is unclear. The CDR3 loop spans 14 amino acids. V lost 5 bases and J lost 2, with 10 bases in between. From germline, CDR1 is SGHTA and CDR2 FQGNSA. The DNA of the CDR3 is TGTGCCAGCAGCGGTACCGCGCCCTACAATGAGCAGTTCTTC. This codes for CASSGTAPYNEQFF.

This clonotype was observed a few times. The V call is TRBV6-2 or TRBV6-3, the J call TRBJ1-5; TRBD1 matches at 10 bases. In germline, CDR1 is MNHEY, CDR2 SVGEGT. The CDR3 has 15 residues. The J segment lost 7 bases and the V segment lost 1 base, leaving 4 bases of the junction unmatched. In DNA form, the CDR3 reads TGTGCCAGCAGTTACTGGGGACAGGGGAACCAGCCCCAGCATTTT. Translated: CASSYWGQGNQPQHF.

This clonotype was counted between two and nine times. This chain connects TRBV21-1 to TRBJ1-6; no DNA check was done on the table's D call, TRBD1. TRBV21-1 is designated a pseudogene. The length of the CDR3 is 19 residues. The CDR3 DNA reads TGTGCCAGCAGCAAAAAGGAGAGACAGGGGGGTTCCTATAATTCACCCCTCCACTTT. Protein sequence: CASSKKERQGGSYNSPLHF.

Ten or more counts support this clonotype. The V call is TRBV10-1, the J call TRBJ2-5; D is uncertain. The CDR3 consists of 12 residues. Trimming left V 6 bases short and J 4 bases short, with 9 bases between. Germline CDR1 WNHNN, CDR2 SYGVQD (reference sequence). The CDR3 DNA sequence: TGCGCCAGCAGGGAACCAGGAGAGACCCAGTACTTC. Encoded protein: CASREPGETQYF.

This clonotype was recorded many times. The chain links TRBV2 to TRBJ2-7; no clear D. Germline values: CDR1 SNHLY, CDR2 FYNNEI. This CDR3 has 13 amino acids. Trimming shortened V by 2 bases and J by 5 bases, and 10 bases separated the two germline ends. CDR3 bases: TGTGCCAGCAGTGAACTCGGGCAGGACGAGCAGTACGTC. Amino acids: CASSELGQDEQYV.

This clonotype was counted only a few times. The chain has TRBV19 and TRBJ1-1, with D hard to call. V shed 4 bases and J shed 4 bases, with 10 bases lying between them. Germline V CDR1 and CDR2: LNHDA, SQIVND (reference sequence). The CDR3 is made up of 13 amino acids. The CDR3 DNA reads TGTGCCAGTAGTACCCGGGTTGGCACTGAAGCTTTCTTT. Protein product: CASSTRVGTEAFF.

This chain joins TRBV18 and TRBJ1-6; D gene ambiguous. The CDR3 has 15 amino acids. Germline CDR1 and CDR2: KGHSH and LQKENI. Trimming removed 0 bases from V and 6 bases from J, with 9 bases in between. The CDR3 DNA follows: TGTGCCAGCTCACCACCGGGGTTCGCTAATTCACCCCTCCACTTT. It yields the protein CASSPPGFANSPLHF.